This TCR beta chain was identified during a study of blood T cell repertoires in COVID-19. Per the germline V gene, CDR1 is SGHDT and CDR2 is YYEEEE. The CDR3 totals 13 residues. The ends were cut back, 0 bases at V and 8 bases at J, with 6 bases in the middle. This clone was detected only once. As originally analysed: Amplified reference gene primers provided the basis for estimating nucleated cell counts. This table comes from immunoSEQ multiplex PCR, and its TCRdb copy is limited to in-frame clones, with some not included. Clonal size and the V and J genes are those of that table, whereas D and trimming came from the DNA. The top ten clones hold roughly 1.5% of a sample with some 100,000 clones, 75% to 90% of them seen once.

This rearrangement joins TRBV5-6 to TRBJ2-6; D unclear. Input material: peripheral blood. The clonotype comes from a human donor with active COVID-19. The donor label of this sample is uncertain. The CDR3 loop reads CASSLGGTNVLTF. The CDR3 nucleotides read TGTGCCAGCAGCTTGGGCGGAACCAACGTCCTGACTTTC.